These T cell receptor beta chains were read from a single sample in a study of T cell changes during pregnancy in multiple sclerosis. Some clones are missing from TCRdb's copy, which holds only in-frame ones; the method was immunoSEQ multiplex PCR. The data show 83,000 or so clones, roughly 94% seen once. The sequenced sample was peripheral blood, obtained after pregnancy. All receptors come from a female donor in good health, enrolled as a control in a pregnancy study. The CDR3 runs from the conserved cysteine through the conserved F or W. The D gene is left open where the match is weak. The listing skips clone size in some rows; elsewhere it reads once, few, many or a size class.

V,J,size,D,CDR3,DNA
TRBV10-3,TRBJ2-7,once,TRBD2,CATKLAGGYEQYF,TGTGCCACGAAACTAGCGGGAGGTTACGAGCAGTACTTC
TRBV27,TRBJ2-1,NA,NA,CASGVYDRYNEQFF,TGTGCCAGCGGAGTTTATGACAGATACAATGAGCAGTTCTTC
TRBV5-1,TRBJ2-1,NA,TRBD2,CASSLSLAGVNEQFF,TGCGCCAGCAGCTTGTCCCTAGCGGGAGTAAATGAGCAGTTCTTC
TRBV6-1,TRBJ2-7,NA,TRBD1,CASSVSRDSYEQYF,TGTGCCAGCAGTGTGAGCCGGGACAGCTACGAGCAGTACTTC
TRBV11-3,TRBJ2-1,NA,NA,CASSLDVAPYNEQFF,TGTGCCAGCAGCTTAGACGTAGCGCCCTACAATGAGCAGTTCTTC
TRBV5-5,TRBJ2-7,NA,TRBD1,CASSYRGSLTYEQYF,TGTGCCAGCAGCTACAGGGGATCTCTAACCTACGAGCAGTACTTC
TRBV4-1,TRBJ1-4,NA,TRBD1,CASSQGGQKNEKLFF,TGCGCCAGCAGCCAAGGGGGACAGAAGAATGAAAAACTGTTTTTT
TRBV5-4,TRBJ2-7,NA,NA,CASSGAGTQAHEQYF,TGTGCCAGCAGCGGGGCCGGGACACAAGCCCACGAGCAGTACTTC
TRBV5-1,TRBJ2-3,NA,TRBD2,CASSLGTSVGDTQYF,TGCGCCAGCAGCTTGGGGACTAGCGTGGGAGATACGCAGTATTTT
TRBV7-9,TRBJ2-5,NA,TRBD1,CASSAPGQGGVETQYF,TGTGCCAGCAGCGCCCCGGGACAGGGTGGTGTGGAGACCCAGTACTTC
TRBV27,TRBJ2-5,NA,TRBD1,CASSLIQGAPRETQYF,TGTGCCAGCAGTTTAATCCAGGGGGCGCCGAGAGAGACCCAGTACTTC
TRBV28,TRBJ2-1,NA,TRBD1,CASSRTGTGRGNEQFF,TGTGCCAGCAGTCGTACCGGGACAGGGCGGGGGAATGAGCAGTTCTTC
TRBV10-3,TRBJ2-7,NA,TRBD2,CAISPREDSYEQYF,TGTGCCATCTCCCCACGGGAGGATTCCTACGAGCAGTACTTC
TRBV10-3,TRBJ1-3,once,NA,CAISEIEGNTIYF,TGTGCCATCAGTGAAATAGAAGGAAACACCATATATTTT
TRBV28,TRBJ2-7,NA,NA,CASSTHSPGRYEQYF,TGTGCCAGCAGTACCCACAGCCCCGGGAGATACGAGCAGTACTTC
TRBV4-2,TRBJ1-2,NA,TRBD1,CASSQERTGNNYGYTF,TGTGCCAGCAGCCAAGAAAGGACAGGGAATAATTATGGCTACACCTTC
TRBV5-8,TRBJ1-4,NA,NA,CASSLRGTNEKLFF,TGTGCCAGCAGCTTGCGGGGAACTAATGAAAAACTGTTTTTT
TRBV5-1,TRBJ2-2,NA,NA,CASSLVGGENGELFF,TGCGCCAGCAGCTTGGTTGGGGGCGAGAACGGGGAGCTGTTTTTT
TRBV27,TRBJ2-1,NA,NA,CASSFTRGGQFF,TGTGCCAGCAGTTTCACAAGGGGAGGGCAGTTCTTC
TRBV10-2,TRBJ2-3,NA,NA,CASNMGGLTDTQYF,TGCGCCAGCAACATGGGGGGGCTGACAGATACGCAGTATTTT
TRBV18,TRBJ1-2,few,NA,CASSPSFAGYGYTF,TGTGCCAGCTCACCGTCTTTTGCGGGCTATGGCTACACCTTC
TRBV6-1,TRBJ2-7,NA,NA,CASSEARGYEQYF,TGTGCCAGCAGTGAAGCCCGGGGGTACGAGCAGTACTTC
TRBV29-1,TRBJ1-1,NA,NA,CSVESTGLPEAFF,TGCAGCGTTGAATCAACAGGGCTCCCCGAAGCTTTCTTT
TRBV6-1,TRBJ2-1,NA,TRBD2,CASSEASGTSVREQFF,TGTGCCAGCAGTGAAGCCTCGGGGACTAGCGTCCGGGAGCAGTTCTTC
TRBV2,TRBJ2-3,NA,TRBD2,CASRQAGGSTDTQYF,TGTGCCAGCAGACAAGCGGGAGGGAGCACAGATACGCAGTATTTT
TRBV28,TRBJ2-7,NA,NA,CASSSLSRGTYEQYF,TGTGCCAGCAGTTCCCTGAGTCGAGGGACCTACGAGCAGTACTTC
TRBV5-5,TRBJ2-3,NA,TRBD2,CASSTRAGEDTQYF,TGTGCCAGCAGCACCCGAGCGGGAGAAGATACGCAGTATTTT
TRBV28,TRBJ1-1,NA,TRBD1,CASSFKGATEAFF,TGTGCCAGCAGTTTTAAGGGGGCAACTGAAGCTTTCTTT
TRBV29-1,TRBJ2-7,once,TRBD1,CSVEDRGHSYEQYF,TGCAGCGTTGAAGACAGGGGGCACTCCTACGAGCAGTACTTC
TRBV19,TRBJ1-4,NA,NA,CASRDSLNEKLFF,TGTGCCAGTAGGGACAGTCTTAATGAAAAACTGTTTTTT
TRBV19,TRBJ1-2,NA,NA,CASSIGTALGYGYTF,TGTGCCAGTAGTATAGGGACAGCTCTCGGCTATGGCTACACCTTC
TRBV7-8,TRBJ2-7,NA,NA,CASSAYYEQYF,TGTGCCAGCAGCGCGTACTACGAGCAGTACTTC
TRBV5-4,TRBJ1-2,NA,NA,CASSLTHPDGYTF,TGTGCCAGCAGCTTGACCCATCCAGATGGCTACACCTTC
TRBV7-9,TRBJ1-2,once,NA,CASSLGTMGYGYTF,TGTGCCAGCAGCTTAGGGACTATGGGGTATGGCTACACCTTC
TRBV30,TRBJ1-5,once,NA,CAWSVLSPKSDGLHF,TGTGCCTGGAGTGTACTTAGCCCCAAATCGGATGGACTGCATTTT
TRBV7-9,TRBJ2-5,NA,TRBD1,CASSLLSQPGGFRETQYF,TGTGCCAGCAGCTTATTGTCCCAACCAGGGGGCTTTAGGGAGACCCAGTACTTC
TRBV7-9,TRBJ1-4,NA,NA,CASTPELGPNEKLFF,TGTGCCAGCACCCCCGAACTAGGGCCTAATGAAAAACTGTTTTTT
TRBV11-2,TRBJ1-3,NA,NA,CASSPNRGGYTIYF,TGTGCCAGCAGCCCCAATAGGGGGGGGTACACCATATATTTT
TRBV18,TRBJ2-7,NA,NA,CASSPAYGGKSHEQYF,TGTGCCAGCTCACCAGCGTATGGCGGGAAATCCCACGAGCAGTACTTC
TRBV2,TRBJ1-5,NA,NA,CASSEQSGYSNQPQHF,TGTGCCAGCAGTGAACAGAGCGGGTATAGCAATCAGCCCCAGCATTTT
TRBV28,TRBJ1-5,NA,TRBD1,CASSRDRGGQPQHF,TGTGCCAGCAGCCGTGACAGGGGAGGTCAGCCCCAGCATTTT
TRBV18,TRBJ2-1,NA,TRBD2,CASSPLAGLVNEQFF,TGTGCCAGCTCACCGCTAGCGGGATTAGTAAATGAGCAGTTCTTC
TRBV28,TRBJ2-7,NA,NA,CASYTGGAGDYEQYF,TGTGCCAGCTACACTGGGGGGGCCGGGGACTACGAGCAGTACTTC
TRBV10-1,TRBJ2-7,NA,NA,CASSESGGVTYEQYF,TGCGCCAGCAGTGAGTCAGGGGGGGTTACCTACGAGCAGTACTTC
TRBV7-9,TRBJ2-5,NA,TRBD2,CASSPRGLAGGLETQYF,TGTGCCAGCAGCCCCCGAGGACTAGCGGGAGGTCTAGAGACCCAGTACTTC
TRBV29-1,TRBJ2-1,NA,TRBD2,CSVIGLAGDNEQFF,TGCAGCGTTATAGGACTAGCGGGAGATAATGAGCAGTTCTTC
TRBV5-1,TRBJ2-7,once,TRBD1,CASSSTGASYEQYF,TGCGCCAGCAGCTCGACAGGGGCCTCCTACGAGCAGTACTTC
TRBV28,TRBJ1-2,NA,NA,CASSLSIGANYGYTF,TGTGCCAGCAGTTTATCTATTGGTGCTAACTATGGCTACACCTTC
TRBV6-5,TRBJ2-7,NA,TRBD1,CASRSTGGNEQYF,TGTGCCAGCAGGAGTACAGGGGGCAACGAGCAGTACTTC
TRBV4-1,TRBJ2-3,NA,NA,CASSQRVPTDTQYF,TGCGCCAGCAGCCAGCGTGTACCTACAGATACGCAGTATTTT
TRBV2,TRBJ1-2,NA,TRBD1,CASSNLGAGGYGYTF,TGTGCCAGCAGCAACTTAGGCGCAGGGGGCTATGGCTACACCTTC
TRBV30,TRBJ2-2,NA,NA,CAWRDGANTGELFF,TGTGCCTGGAGGGACGGGGCGAACACCGGGGAGCTGTTTTTT
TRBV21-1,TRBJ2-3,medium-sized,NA,CASSPRGTGGGDTQYF,TGTGCCAGCAGCCCCCGGGGGACAGGGGGGGGCGATACGCAGTATTTT